This entry lists 22 T cell receptor beta chains sequenced from one sample in a study of regulatory T cells in long-lasting Graves disease. CDR3 regions were amplified by Arm-PCR using iRepertoire HTBI primers to build TCR beta libraries. In TCRdb, the multiplex PCR reads were re-called with MiXCR into one record per CDR3 protein. The sample carries roughly 490,000 distinct CDR3 sequences, about 20% recorded once. The sample's time point: persistent/refractory GD, antithyroid drugs over 5 years with positive TRAb. Preparation of the TCR library used RNA extracted from PBMCs. The specimen comprised peripheral blood mononuclear cells (PBMCs), sampled when the disease was refractory, from a patient treated with antithyroid drugs. These receptors were collected from a female donor with Graves disease.

Ten or more counts support this clonotype. The chain has TRBV12-3 or TRBV12-4 and TRBJ2-5; the D call may be TRBD1 or TRBD2 (5 bases each). The CDR3 is 15 amino acids. Trimming took off 3 bases at V and 2 bases at J, with 13 bases between the two ends. CDR3 protein: CASSFYRDLQETQYF. Written as DNA, the CDR3 is TGTGCCAGCAGTTTCTATAGGGACCTTCAAGAGACCCAGTACTTC.

A note on this clonotype: A read error may be the cause here, since a much bigger clone is one base away. The CDR3 ends on some other residue instead of the conserved phenylalanine or tryptophan, so this is likely a read error. The chain uses TRBV11-3 and TRBJ2-7; maybe TRBD1 (5 bases). The CDR3 length is 12 residues. The germline V gene encodes CDR1 SGHNT and CDR2 YENEEA. Trimming took off 5 bases at V and 3 bases at J, with 8 bases between the two ends. CDR3 residues: CASSQDIYEQYL. The CDR3 DNA is TGTGCCAGCAGCCAGGACATCTACGAGCAGTACCTC.

The rearrangement uses TRBV19 and TRBJ2-7; perhaps D is TRBD1 or TRBD2 (6 bases each). Germline V gene data show CDR1 as LNHDA and CDR2 as SQIVND (reference sequence). This CDR3 is built from 14 residues. Trimming removed 6 bases at V and 2 bases at J, with 14 bases between. The CDR3 nucleotides are TGTGCCAGTAGCCAGGGGAGGCTTCCCTACGAGCAGTACTTC. Its protein is CASSQGRLPYEQYF.

This clonotype was counted at least ten times. This chain links TRBV6-1 with TRBJ2-7; D is unresolved. V was pared by 2 bases and J by 6 bases, with 5 bases between. This CDR3 has 11 residues. The germline gives CDR1 MNHNS, CDR2 SASEGT. CDR3 sequence: CASSELLEQYF. DNA for the CDR3: TGTGCCAGCAGTGAACTCCTCGAGCAGTACTTC.

Many counts were recorded for this clonotype. This chain uses TRBV20-1 with TRBJ1-2, with D tentatively TRBD1 (5 bases). Between the trimmed V and J ends, which lost 6 bases and 5 bases, there was a span of 7 bases. The CDR3 spans 10 residues. Germline CDR1 DFQATT, CDR2 SNEGSKA (reference sequence). This chain's CDR3 is CSAQGYGYTF. In nucleotides, the CDR3 is TGCAGTGCCCAGGGTTATGGCTACACCTTC.

On this clonotype: At one boundary the junction diverges from the germline segment, which might be a read error. J is TRBJ2-7 and V is TRBV7-8; 8 bases fit TRBD1. Germline CDR1 SGHVS, CDR2 FQNEAQ. This CDR3 has 13 amino acids. CDR3 DNA sequence: TGCGCCAGCAGCCCGACAGGGGACTACGAGCAGTACTTC. Its translation: CASSPTGDYEQYF.

There are a few counts of this clonotype. The chain couples TRBV5-6 to TRBJ1-1; tentatively, D is TRBD1 (5 bases). CDR3 size: 15 residues. The V and J ends lost 4 bases and 0 bases respectively, with 13 bases between them. Germline loops: CDR1 SGHDT, CDR2 YYEEEE. CDR3 residues: CASSPRQLMNTEAFF. CDR3 nucleotide sequence: TGTGCCAGCAGCCCTAGACAGTTAATGAACACTGAAGCTTTCTTT.

This clonotype has only one observation. A much larger clone lies one base from this, so it may be a read error. V and J are TRBV30 and TRBJ2-5, with a tentative D call TRBD1 (5 bases). The CDR3 is 13 amino acids. Germline CDR1 reads GTSNPN; CDR2 reads SVGIG (reference sequence). Here the CDR3 DNA reads TGTGCCCGGAGCCAGGGCCACCAAGAGACCCAGTACTTC. Its translation: CARSQGHQETQYF.

There are a few counts of this clonotype. The chain combines TRBV7-3 with TRBJ2-6; possible D gene TRBD1, 6 bases. V lost 3 bases and J 0 bases, leaving 15 bases between the germline ends. CDR3 size: 18 residues. Germline V gene lookup returns CDR1 SGHTA and CDR2 FQGTGA. This CDR3 reads CASSLGAGDHSGANVLTF. The CDR3 region has the DNA TGTGCCAGCAGCTTGGGGGCAGGGGATCACTCTGGGGCCAACGTCCTGACTTTC.

This clonotype has ten or more counts. The V gene is TRBV28, the J gene TRBJ1-5, with TRBD1 identical over 8 bases. Germline V lookup: CDR1 MDHEN, CDR2 SYDVKM. The CDR3 has 15 amino acids. After removal of 5 bases from V and 7 bases from J, the junction contained 10 bases not matched to a gene. The CDR3 reads CASSKGQAGVQPQHF. For the CDR3, the DNA is TGTGCCAGCAGTAAGGGACAGGCCGGAGTGCAGCCCCAGCATTTT.

This clonotype occurred many times. The V gene is TRBV27, the J gene TRBJ1-2; D is uncertain. Germline loops: CDR1 MNHEY, CDR2 SMNVEV (reference sequence). This CDR3 is built from 15 residues. Trimming left V 1 base short and J 8 bases short, with 17 bases between. In nucleotides, the CDR3 is TGTGCCAGCAGTTTATACCCCGGCAGCGACGGCGGCTACACCTTC. This codes for CASSLYPGSDGGYTF.

The rearrangement links TRBV6-1 to TRBJ1-5, with D possibly matching TRBD1 (6 bases). Germline-derived CDR1 and CDR2 are MNHNS and SASEGT. This CDR3 has 13 amino acids. Trimming left V 5 bases short and J 6 bases short, with 11 bases between. This CDR3 reads CASSRTVAQPQHF. In DNA, the CDR3 is TGTGCCAGCAGTCGGACAGTGGCTCAGCCCCAGCATTTT.

This clonotype was seen ten or more times. The chain links TRBV15 to TRBJ2-5, with D unclear. The CDR3 runs to 12 residues. CDR1 and CDR2 from the germline V gene are LNHNV and YYDKDF (reference sequence). V shed 3 bases and J shed 2 bases, with 4 bases lying between them. The CDR3 coding sequence is TGTGCCACCAGCAGGGTACAAGAGACCCAGTACTTC. Its protein product is CATSRVQETQYF.

This clonotype was counted only a few times. V and J are TRBV12-3 or TRBV12-4 and TRBJ2-1, with 10 bases that match TRBD2. CDR3 length: 14 amino acids. The CDR3 here is CVIAGGSSYNEQFF. CDR3 DNA: TGTGTCATAGCGGGGGGAAGCTCCTACAATGAGCAGTTCTTC.

This clonotype came up many times. The rearrangement uses TRBV28 and TRBJ2-1; no clear D. The length of the CDR3 is 11 residues. CDR1 and CDR2 from the germline V gene are MDHEN and SYDVKM. With 2 bases removed from V and 8 bases from J, the gap between germline ends came to 4 bases. The CDR3 sequence: CASSLRDEQFF. CDR3 coding DNA: TGTGCCAGCAGTTTAAGAGATGAGCAGTTCTTC.

Many counts were recorded for this clonotype. V gene TRBV11-3 combines with J gene TRBJ1-4; D remains unclear. Germline values: CDR1 SGHNT, CDR2 YENEEA. The CDR3 runs 13 residues. The V end was cut by 3 bases, the J end by 8 bases, with 10 bases between. The CDR3 DNA follows: TGTGCCAGCAGCTTGTGGGGAACGGAAAAACTGTTTTTT. Protein: CASSLWGTEKLFF.

This clonotype was observed at least ten times. The chain uses TRBV12-3 or TRBV12-4 and TRBJ1-5; weak D call: TRBD1 (5 bases). The CDR3 runs 14 residues. Trimming pared 6 bases from V and 6 bases from J, leaving 15 bases between. Here the CDR3 reads CASRPAGGGQPQHF. DNA of the CDR3: TGTGCCAGCAGGCCCGCGGGTGGGGGTCAGCCCCAGCATTTT.

At least ten counts were recorded for this clonotype. This chain uses TRBV6-1 with TRBJ2-7; D is unresolved. The CDR3 runs 14 residues. V was trimmed by 8 bases and J by 0 bases, leaving 14 bases between them. From germline, CDR1 is MNHNS and CDR2 SASEGT. The CDR3 nucleotides read TGTGCCAGCCGTCGTGGGCGCACCTCCTACGAGCAGTACTTC. Translated, it gives CASRRGRTSYEQYF.

This chain joins TRBV29-1 and TRBJ1-2, with D possibly TRBD1 on 5 matching bases. The CDR3 spans 11 residues. V was shortened by 1 base and J by 8 bases, with 8 bases between the two germline ends. The germline CDR1 and CDR2 sequences are SQVTM and ANQGSEA. The CDR3 sequence: CSVEVGEGYTF. The DNA for the CDR3 is TGCAGCGTTGAAGTAGGGGAGGGCTACACCTTC.

This clonotype has ten or more counts. DNA for the CDR3: TGTGCCAGCAGCTCACCCCGACAGGGGATGTACGAGCAGTACTTC. Protein sequence: CASSSPRQGMYEQYF. This chain links TRBV7-9 with TRBJ2-7, with TRBD1 matching 8 bases. J gave up 4 bases and V 4 bases, and 9 bases lay outside the gene matches. The germline V gene has CDR1 SEHNR and CDR2 FQNEAQ (reference sequence). CDR3 size: 15 residues. Using reference TRBV7-9 and TRBJ2-7 for the parts outside the CDR3, the full variable domain is DTGVSQNPRHKITKRGQNVTFRCDPISEHNRLYWYRQTLGQGPEFLTYFQNEAQLEKSRLLSDRFSAERPKGSFSTLEIQRTEQGDSAMYLCASSSPRQGMYEQYFGPGTRLTVT.

There are many counts of this clonotype. The chain couples TRBV5-4 to TRBJ2-7; TRBD1 is a possible D gene (6 bases). This CDR3 spans 13 amino acids. Deletions cut 4 bases from V and 3 bases from J, with 11 bases between. Germline assignment: CDR1 SGHNT and CDR2 YYREEE (reference sequence). The CDR3 bases are TGTGCCAGCAGCCCCGGACAGTTCTACGAGCAGTACTTC. It yields the protein CASSPGQFYEQYF. The variable domain in full, completed from reference TRBV5-4 and TRBJ2-7, reads ETGVTQSPTHLIKTRGQQVTLRCSSQSGHNTVSWYQQALGQGPQFIFQYYREEENGRGNFPPRFSGLQFPNYSSELNVNALELDDSALYLCASSPGQFYEQYFGPGTRLTVT.

This clonotype was counted only a few times. The rearrangement joins TRBV29-1 to TRBJ2-7; 10 bases agree with TRBD1. The CDR3 is made up of 16 amino acids. V dropped 4 bases and J dropped 7; count of bases not matched to a gene: 16. The germline gives CDR1 SQVTM, CDR2 ANQGSEA. In DNA form, the CDR3 reads TGCAGCGTTGGGGGCGTTTGGGACAGGGGAAGATGGGAGCAGTACTTC. Its protein product is CSVGGVWDRGRWEQYF.